Following are 29 T cell receptor beta chains from one sample sequenced in a study of T cells in Graves' hyperthyroidism and ophthalmopathy. Amplification targeted TCR beta CDR3 regions from RNA transcripts. Carried out on the TCR CDR3, a first-round RT-PCR used the HTBI primer set. MiXCR, applied by TCRdb to the multiplex PCR reads, yields one record per CDR3 protein. The sample gives around 520,000 distinct CDR3 sequences, over 13% of which show up once; less than 20% is in the top ten. Sequences were obtained from blood. Source of these receptors: a woman aged 18-29 years with Graves' hyperthyroidism.

This clonotype was detected many times. The J gene is TRBJ2-3, the V gene TRBV11-2; 8 positions agree with TRBD2. Germline CDR1 and CDR2: SGHAT and FQNNGV. This CDR3 is built from 19 residues. Trimming at V came to 3 bases and at J to 1 base, leaving 15 bases not matched to a gene. In DNA form, the CDR3 reads TGTGCCAGCAGCTTGATGGCGGGAGGTACCAGGTCCGGCACAGATACGCAGTATTTT. It yields the protein CASSLMAGGTRSGTDTQYF.

This clonotype occurred a few times. This chain's CDR3 is CSASSGRIDTQYF. DNA of the CDR3: TGCAGTGCTAGTAGCGGGAGAATAGATACGCAGTATTTT. The V gene is TRBV20-1, the J gene TRBJ2-3; 9 bases are a match to TRBD2. The CDR3 has 13 residues. V lost 3 bases, J lost 5 bases, and 3 bases stayed unmatched. Germline V gives CDR1 DFQATT, CDR2 SNEGSKA (reference sequence).

This rearrangement joins TRBV24-1 to TRBJ2-1, with unresolved D. Germline loops: CDR1 KGHDR, CDR2 SFDVKD. The CDR3 covers 14 residues. The V and J ends lost 1 base and 3 bases respectively, with 6 bases between them. CDR3 loop: CATSDFGIYNEQFF. The CDR3 DNA sequence: TGTGCCACCAGTGATTTCGGAATCTACAATGAGCAGTTCTTC.

A few counts support this clonotype. The chain recombines TRBV15 with TRBJ1-2, with a possible D match to TRBD1 (5 bases). This CDR3 has 18 residues. Deletions cut 0 bases from V and 0 bases from J, with 17 bases between. CDR1 and CDR2 (germline): LNHNV, YYDKDF (reference sequence). The CDR3: CATSRDLPGARANYGYTF. The CDR3, as DNA: TGTGCCACCAGCAGAGATCTCCCCGGGGCGCGGGCTAACTATGGCTACACCTTC.

In this sample, this clonotype turned up many times. The V and J genes are TRBV11-2 and TRBJ2-3, with 7 bases that match TRBD2. The CDR3 length is 14 residues. V lost 7 bases and J lost 3; bases outside the gene matches: 7. Germline CDR1 SGHAT, CDR2 FQNNGV. The DNA of the CDR3 is TGTGCCAGCAACCCTCAAGCGGGGACAGATACGCAGTATTTT. Amino acid sequence: CASNPQAGTDTQYF.

This clonotype was counted many times. The V gene is TRBV2, the J gene TRBJ2-5; a weak D match, TRBD2 (6 bases). Trimming left V 10 bases short and J 2 bases short, with 29 bases between. Germline CDR1 reads SNHLY; CDR2 reads FYNNEI. The CDR3 is made up of 18 amino acids. The CDR3 nucleotides read TGTGCCACCTTGACCCTTACCGGGACTCACTCACCACAAGAGACCCAGTACTTC. This translates into CATLTLTGTHSPQETQYF.

This clonotype was observed at least ten times. The chain links TRBV12-5 to TRBJ1-2; D is uncertain. The CDR3 loop spans 15 amino acids. Trimming cost V 2 bases and J 5 bases, with 15 bases left between them. Germline V gene lookup returns CDR1 LGHNT and CDR2 FRNRAP. CDR3 residues: CASGLSSSYQYGYTF. Written as DNA, the CDR3 is TGTGCTAGTGGTTTGTCGAGCTCCTACCAGTATGGCTACACCTTC. Complete variable domain (other parts from reference TRBV12-5 and TRBJ1-2): DARVTQTPRHKVTEMGQEVTMRCQPILGHNTVFWYRQTMMQGLELLAYFRNRAPLDDSGMPKDRFSAEMPDATLATLKIQPSEPRDSAVYFCASGLSSSYQYGYTFGSGTRLTVV.

This clonotype was seen at least ten times. This rearrangement joins TRBV29-1 to TRBJ1-1; possibly TRBD1 for D (6 bases). Germline CDR1 and CDR2: SQVTM and ANQGSEA. The CDR3 has 13 amino acids. V was clipped by 6 bases and J by 4 bases, with 15 bases between them. Written as DNA, the CDR3 is TGCAGCGTCGAGGGGGGGTGGAGCACTGAAGCTTTCTTT. It codes for CSVEGGWSTEAFF.

This clonotype has ten or more counts. Since a much larger clone is just one base distant, this may be a read error. The V call is TRBV20-1, the J call TRBJ2-1, with TRBD2 identical over 9 bases. The junction had 13 bases not matched to a gene; V was cut back by 2 bases and J by 8 bases. The CDR3 sequence is 16 residues long. Looked up from germline, CDR1 is DFQATT and CDR2 is SNEGSKA (reference sequence). In DNA form, the CDR3 reads TGCAGTGCTAGACGGGGGGGGGGGGGCGGGAGGGATGAGCAGTTCTTC. This encodes CSARRGGGGGRDEQFF.

This clonotype showed up many times. This sequence joins TRBV24-1 and TRBJ1-4; weak D call: TRBD1 (6 bases). Trimming pared 2 bases from V and 7 bases from J, leaving 16 bases between. Germline V gene data show CDR1 as KGHDR and CDR2 as SFDVKD. The CDR3 spans 16 residues. DNA for the CDR3: TGTGCCACCAGTGATTCCCACGGACAGTTAGGTGAAAAACTGTTTTTT. This codes for CATSDSHGQLGEKLFF.

A remark on this clonotype: It is likely a read error, because the conserved phenylalanine at the end of the CDR3 is missing. V is TRBV5-1 and J is TRBJ2-5; 8 bases align to TRBD2. After removal of 4 bases from V and 5 bases from J, the junction contained 7 bases not matched to a gene. From germline, CDR1 is SGHRS and CDR2 YFSETQ. CDR3 length equals 14 residues. CDR3 in DNA: TGCGCCAGCAGCCCGGGAGGGTGGTCGGAGACCCAGTACCTC. Encoded protein: CASSPGGWSETQYL.

The sample holds one count of this clonotype. This chain connects TRBV3-1 to TRBJ1-1, with TRBD1 as a possible D gene (6 bases). Germline CDR1 and CDR2: LGHDT and YNNKEL (reference sequence). The CDR3 consists of 14 residues. Written as DNA, the CDR3 is TGTGGCATCAGTCGGGACGGGGGGCGACCTGAAGCTTTCTTT. The encoded protein is CGISRDGGRPEAFF. The full variable domain, with the rest looked up from reference TRBV3-1 and TRBJ1-1, is DTAVSQTPKYLVTQMGNDKSIKCEQNLGHDTMYWYKQDSKKFLKIMFSYNNKELIINETVPNRFSPKSPDKAHLNLHINSLELGDSAVYFCGISRDGGRPEAFFGQGTRLTVV.

This clonotype has a count of ten or more. The V and J genes are TRBV7-2 and TRBJ1-1; a possible D gene is TRBD1 (6 bases). Germline CDR1 SGHTA, CDR2 FQGNSA. CDR3 size: 15 residues. V was cut by 5 bases and J by 5 bases, with 18 bases left in between. The CDR3 nucleotides read TGTGCCAGCAGCCCTCGGTCACAGGGAAGGACTGAAGCTTTCTTT. It encodes CASSPRSQGRTEAFF.

V is TRBV7-9 and J is TRBJ1-6; D gene ambiguous. Trimming removed 3 bases from V and 7 bases from J, with 10 bases in between. The CDR3 consists of 14 residues. Germline lookup yields CDR1 SEHNR and CDR2 FQNEAQ (reference sequence). CDR3 coding DNA: TGTGCCAGCAGCTTGGGGAGTCAGAATTCACCCCTCCACTTT. Its protein product is CASSLGSQNSPLHF.

This clonotype was seen repeatedly, ten times or more. V usage is TRBV6-1 and J usage is TRBJ2-7; weak D call: TRBD2 (5 bases). Germline V CDR1 and CDR2: MNHNS, SASEGT. V dropped 5 bases and J dropped 0 bases, with 8 bases sitting between them. The CDR3 loop spans 13 amino acids. The CDR3 nucleotides read TGTGCCAGCAGTTACACTAGCTCCTACGAGCAGTACTTC. Amino acids: CASSYTSSYEQYF.

Ten or more counts support this clonotype. The chain employs TRBV25-1 and TRBJ2-3, with 9 bases identical to TRBD2. Germline lookup yields CDR1 MGHDK and CDR2 SYGVNS. V trimming: 3 bases; J trimming: 4 bases; junction bases outside the gene matches: 8. This CDR3 spans 16 amino acids. The chain's CDR3 is CASSDRQREAADTQYF. The CDR3 DNA sequence: TGTGCCAGCAGTGATCGACAGCGGGAGGCGGCAGATACGCAGTATTTT.

This chain joins TRBV7-3 and TRBJ2-7; 9 bases are a match to TRBD2. Germline-derived CDR1 and CDR2 are SGHTA and FQGTGA. Trimming took 0 bases from V and 5 from J; bases not matched to a gene: 11. The CDR3 spans 17 residues. The CDR3 region is CASSLTGLAGSKNEQYF. The CDR3, as DNA: TGTGCCAGCAGCTTAACAGGGCTAGCGGGATCGAAGAACGAGCAGTACTTC.

This clonotype has at least ten counts. The chain combines TRBV7-2 with TRBJ1-3; D not resolved. Germline V gene lookup returns CDR1 SGHTA and CDR2 FQGNSA. The CDR3 is 12 residues long. The germline V and J ends were trimmed by 2 bases and 7 bases, with 6 bases remaining between them. CDR3 loop: CASSLSTNTIYF. The CDR3 bases are TGTGCCAGCAGCTTAAGTACCAACACCATATATTTT.

This clonotype has a handful of counts. The chain links TRBV6-2 or TRBV6-3 to TRBJ2-1; the D gene is possibly TRBD2 (6 bases). The CDR3 consists of 11 residues. CDR1 is MNHEY, CDR2 SVGEGT, per germline. V lost 6 bases, J lost 13 bases, and 13 bases lay in between. In nucleotides, the CDR3 is TGTGCCAGCAGCCTTAGCGGCCCCCAGTTCTTC. Translation gives CASSLSGPQFF.

J is TRBJ2-1 and V is TRBV20-1, with TRBD2 identical over 13 bases. From germline, CDR1 is DFQATT and CDR2 SNEGSKA (reference sequence). The CDR3 loop spans 14 amino acids. With 6 bases clipped from V and 7 bases from J, the junction kept 6 bases outside the gene matches. This CDR3 reads CSARLAGGMNEQFF. Here the CDR3 DNA reads TGCAGTGCAAGACTAGCGGGAGGAATGAATGAGCAGTTCTTC.

This clonotype was seen a few times. A read error may be the cause here, since a much bigger clone is one base away. The chain has TRBV12-3 or TRBV12-4 and TRBJ2-1, with TRBD2 matching over 9 bases. The end of the DNA is better explained by TRBJ2-7, so the J call may be wrong. The CDR3 length is 19 residues. CDR3 in amino acids: CASSFREILETSGHNEQYF. CDR3 nucleotide sequence: TGTGCCAGCAGTTTCCGCGAAATTCTCGAGACTAGCGGCCACAATGAGCAGTACTTC.

This clonotype has ten or more counts. The V and J genes are TRBV7-9 and TRBJ2-3; the match to TRBD2 covers 9 bases. The CDR3 runs to 17 residues. V shed 5 bases, J shed 2 bases, and the junction held 11 bases outside the gene matches. Germline CDR1 is SEHNR and CDR2 is FQNEAQ (reference sequence). The CDR3 nucleotides are TGTGCCAGCAGCGCCGAGACTAGCGGAATACCCACAGATACGCAGTATTTT. Its protein is CASSAETSGIPTDTQYF.

This clonotype was observed at least ten times. The gene calls are TRBV7-2 and TRBJ1-2; D gene ambiguous. The CDR3 loop spans 13 amino acids. The V and J ends lost 5 bases and 4 bases respectively, with 11 bases between them. Germline CDR1 and CDR2: SGHTA and FQGNSA. The CDR3 bases are TGTGCCAGCAGCCCATCCCCTACCTATGGCTACACCTTC. It codes for CASSPSPTYGYTF.

The chain combines TRBV7-9 with TRBJ2-1; TRBD2 matches 9 bases. CDR1 and CDR2 from the germline V gene are SEHNR and FQNEAQ (reference sequence). This CDR3 comprises 15 residues. J lost 8 bases, V lost 8 bases, and 13 bases had no gene match. The DNA for the CDR3 is TGTGCCAGCTCCAAACTTAGCGGGAGCTGGGATGAGCAGTTCTTC. Protein product: CASSKLSGSWDEQFF.

At least ten counts were recorded for this clonotype. The rearrangement uses TRBV24-1 and TRBJ2-1; possibly TRBD2 for D (6 bases). There are 13 residues in the CDR3. Trimming shortened V by 4 bases and J by 3 bases, and 6 bases separated the two germline ends. Germline V gene data show CDR1 as KGHDR and CDR2 as SFDVKD. The CDR3 here is CATSERDYNEQFF. In DNA, the CDR3 is TGTGCCACCAGTGAGCGGGACTACAATGAGCAGTTCTTC.

This clonotype was seen repeatedly, ten times or more. The V call is TRBV12-3 or TRBV12-4, the J call TRBJ2-3, with 12 bases identical to TRBD2. Trimming removed 5 bases from V and 4 bases from J; junction bases left unmatched: 7. The CDR3 runs 16 residues. CDR3 residues: CASSKTSGSWADTQYF. The CDR3 DNA sequence: TGTGCCAGCAGTAAGACTAGCGGGAGTTGGGCAGATACGCAGTATTTT.

Here the CDR3 DNA reads TGTGCCAGCAGCTTAGGTCCAGGGGGCGCGGGAAACACTGAAGCTTTCTTT. Protein product: CASSLGPGGAGNTEAFF. This sequence joins TRBV13 and TRBJ1-1; 8 bases are shared with TRBD1. CDR3 size: 17 residues. J lost 2 bases, V lost 0 bases, and 8 bases had no gene match. CDR1 is PRHDT, CDR2 FYEKMQ, per germline (reference sequence).

This clonotype was recorded many times. The chain is built from TRBV5-1 and TRBJ1-4, with TRBD1 matching over 8 bases. V trimming: 3 bases; J trimming: 8 bases; junction bases outside the gene matches: 6. Germline CDR1 SGHRS, CDR2 YFSETQ. This CDR3 has 14 residues. CDR3 sequence (DNA): TGCGCCAGCAGCTCACCGGGACAGGAGGAAAAACTGTTTTTT. Amino acid sequence: CASSSPGQEEKLFF.

The J gene is TRBJ2-3, the V gene TRBV10-3, with 13 bases lining up with TRBD2. Unmatched junction bases numbered 8, after V lost 3 bases and J lost 2 bases. CDR1 and CDR2 (germline): ENHRY, SYGVKD. CDR3 size: 18 residues. CDR3 sequence (DNA): TGTGCCATCAGTGAAGGACTAGCGGGAGTCGGGGACACAGATACGCAGTATTTT. Its translation is CAISEGLAGVGDTDTQYF.